This is a list of T cell receptor beta chains from one sample in a study of CD8 T cells in Susac syndrome. TCRdb re-analysed the immunoSEQ multiplex PCR reads in MiXCR, keeping a single row per CDR3 protein. The sample includes more than 150,000 distinct CDR3 sequences, around 95% of them seen just once. The source material was CD8+ T cells from PBMCs. These receptors all come from a human donor with multiple sclerosis. CDR3s include the opening cysteine and the closing phenylalanine or tryptophan.

V: TRBV29-1
J: TRBJ1-2
CDR3: CSVSYGYTF

V: TRBV30
J: TRBJ1-1
CDR3: CAWIQGNTEAFF

V: TRBV6-4
J: TRBJ1-6
CDR3: CASSDAGVGSPLHF

V: TRBV11-2
J: TRBJ2-1
CDR3: CASSPWGAGSYNEQFF

V: TRBV20-1
J: TRBJ1-5
CDR3: CSASNPRGQPQHF

V: TRBV20-1
J: TRBJ2-7
CDR3: CSARDRLAGGYEQYF

V: TRBV3-1
J: TRBJ2-3
CDR3: CASSERGRADTQYF

V: TRBV29-1
J: TRBJ1-1
CDR3: CSVEQWTEAFF

V: TRBV3-1
J: TRBJ1-1
CDR3: CASSPRMNTEAFF

V: TRBV12-5
J: TRBJ2-3
CDR3: CASGSQDRVTDTQYF

V: TRBV9
J: TRBJ2-1
CDR3: CASSVGNFGNEQFF

V: TRBV27
J: TRBJ2-7
CDR3: CASSFRGLPPYEQYF

V: TRBV5-1
J: TRBJ2-5
CDR3: CASSFVVGVVETQYF

V: TRBV19
J: TRBJ1-2
CDR3: CASSQRQGLVNYGYTF

V: TRBV9
J: TRBJ2-1
CDR3: CASSVSGVGNEQFF

V: TRBV29-1
J: TRBJ1-2
CDR3: CSVSGGIGGYTF

V: TRBV6-2/TRBV6-3
J: TRBJ2-1
CDR3: CATRTGYNEQFF